There are a few counts of the clone carrying this TCR beta chain. Using a J-beta primer mix together with a sample-barcoded 5' primer, a second PCR was run for roughly 7 to 11 cycles. TCRdb recomputed calls from the 5' RACE reads with MiXCR, one row per CDR3 protein. Among approximately 800,000 distinct CDR3 sequences listed, 55% to 65% were seen once. V lost 5 bases, J lost 0 bases, and 6 bases stayed unmatched. This CDR3 has 15 amino acids. CDR1 is MNHEY and CDR2 is SMNVEV in the germline V gene (reference sequence). These data are taken from a study of blood T cells in healthy people across ages. Sequencing was done on a sample of blood. The V and J genes are TRBV27 and TRBJ2-7, with 8 bases that match TRBD1. This sequence was found in a young man in good health. CDR3 sequence reads: CASSRQGALSYEQYF. CDR3 coding DNA: TGTGCCAGCAGTCGGCAGGGGGCCCTCTCCTACGAGCAGTACTTC.